This T cell receptor (beta chain) derives from a study of OX40 agonist ivuxolimab in advanced cancers. General observations from the study: On average, CD8+ T cells had more expanded clones than CD4+.

Only in-frame clones appear in the TCRdb table, and some are missing; sequencing was by immunoSEQ multiplex PCR. The sample holds tens of thousands of clones, 87% seen once. The sample holds a few counts of this clone. What it binds is unknown. Germline CDR1 and CDR2: SGHVS and FQNEAQ. The CDR3 has 14 residues. V dropped 4 bases and J dropped 7 bases, with 13 bases sitting between them. Specimen: CD4+ or CD8+ T cells sorted from blood, collected in a trial of the OX40 agonist ivuxolimab. The clonotype comes from an adult with an advanced solid tumor such as melanoma, head and neck, liver or kidney cancer. The V and J genes are TRBV7-8 and TRBJ2-2; D is perhaps TRBD2 (5 bases). CDR3 nucleotides: TGTGCCAGCAGCTCCCGGGAAACAGACGGGGAGCTGTTTTTT. Translated: CASSSRETDGELFF. The full variable domain, its missing parts supplied by reference TRBV7-8 and TRBJ2-2, is GAGVSQSPRYKVAKRGQDVALRCDPISGHVSLFWYQQALGQGPEFLTYFQNEAQLDKSGLPSDRFFAERPEGSVSTLKIQRTQQEDSAVYLCASSSRETDGELFFGEGSRLTVL.